What follows are 7 T cell receptor beta chains derived from one specimen sequenced in a study of T cell responses to AZD1222 COVID-19 vaccine. Only in-frame clones appear in the TCRdb table, and some are missing; sequencing was by immunoSEQ multiplex PCR. The sample lists roughly 160,000 clones; roughly nine tenths were seen once. Specimen: peripheral blood, collected on day 0 of AZD1222 vaccination. All receptors come from an adult in good health.

V and J are TRBV10-3 and TRBJ1-6; the D gene is possibly TRBD1 (5 bases). The CDR3 covers 14 residues. The germline gives CDR1 ENHRY, CDR2 SYGVKD. Trimming shortened V by 5 bases and J by 9 bases, and 14 bases separated the two germline ends. Written as DNA, the CDR3 is TGTGCCATCAGTATCGGGGACGGAGTTTCACCCCTCCACTTT. Its translation is CAISIGDGVSPLHF.

This chain connects TRBV7-8 to TRBJ2-1; the D gene is possibly TRBD2 (5 bases). With 0 bases removed from V and 7 bases from J, the gap between germline ends came to 10 bases. The germline V gene has CDR1 SGHVS and CDR2 FQNEAQ. There are 14 residues in the CDR3. CDR3 amino acids: CASSLAGVGNEQFF. For the CDR3, the DNA is TGTGCCAGCAGCTTAGCGGGAGTCGGAAATGAGCAGTTCTTC.

CDR3 DNA sequence: TGTGCCAGCAGTGAAGGGGTGGGGGTCGGAAACACCATATATTTT. Protein: CASSEGVGVGNTIYF. V usage is TRBV6-1 and J usage is TRBJ1-3; possible D gene TRBD1, 5 bases. From germline, CDR1 is MNHNS and CDR2 SASEGT. Trimming took off 1 base at V and 4 bases at J, with 11 bases between the two ends. The CDR3 is made up of 15 amino acids.

A single count supports this clone. The V gene is TRBV15, the J gene TRBJ2-2; D remains ambiguous. V was pared by 0 bases and J by 6 bases, with 5 bases between. The CDR3 spans 13 residues. Germline V gene lookup returns CDR1 LNHNV and CDR2 YYDKDF (reference sequence). In nucleotides, the CDR3 is TGTGCCACCAGCAGAGATCTCCCCGGGGAGCTGTTTTTT. Its protein is CATSRDLPGELFF.

The chain joins TRBV7-9 to TRBJ1-2, with TRBD1 as a possible D gene (6 bases). The germline gives CDR1 SEHNR, CDR2 FQNEAQ (reference sequence). The CDR3 contains 14 residues. V gave up 2 bases and J gave up 4 bases, with 11 bases separating them. CDR3 sequence (DNA): TGTGCCAGCAGCTTAATTCAGGGGCCCTATGGCTACACCTTC. Its translation: CASSLIQGPYGYTF.

V gene TRBV6-2 or TRBV6-3 combines with J gene TRBJ2-3; the match to TRBD1 covers 9 bases. CDR1 and CDR2 from the germline V gene are MNHEY and SVGEGT. V was pared by 2 bases and J by 5 bases, with 5 bases of the junction left unmatched. The CDR3 runs 15 residues. The CDR3 sequence: CASSYPQGAGDTQYF. CDR3 sequence (DNA): TGTGCCAGCAGTTACCCACAGGGGGCAGGAGATACGCAGTATTTT.

The V call is TRBV13, the J call TRBJ1-2; D gene uncertain. V was shortened by 3 bases and J by 1 base, with 18 bases between the two germline ends. This CDR3 has 17 amino acids. Germline CDR1 reads PRHDT; CDR2 reads FYEKMQ (reference sequence). This chain's CDR3 is CASSLHQGPAFNYGYTF. The DNA of the CDR3 is TGTGCCAGCAGCTTGCATCAAGGCCCCGCTTTTAACTATGGCTACACCTTC.